These 4 T cell receptor beta chains came from one sample sequenced in a study of blood T cell repertoires in COVID-19. Sequenced by immunoSEQ multiplex PCR; TCRdb stores in-frame clones only, minus some. The sample lists 350,000 to 450,000 clones, roughly nine tenths occurring once. Source material: PBMCs or T cells enriched from blood (not recorded which). These receptors came from a woman in her 40s who had been exposed to COVID-19.

The chain joins TRBV24-1 to TRBJ1-5; 7 nucleotides agree with TRBD1. CDR1 and CDR2 (germline): KGHDR, SFDVKD. V gave up 6 bases and J gave up 4 bases; unmatched junction bases: 5. CDR3 length equals 14 residues. CDR3 DNA: TGTGCCACCAGTCCCGGGGACAGAAATCAGCCCCAGCATTTT. Translating gives CATSPGDRNQPQHF.

This clone was recorded once. This sequence joins TRBV27 and TRBJ2-7, with 9 positions matching TRBD1. CDR3 length: 19 residues. The germline V gene has CDR1 MNHEY and CDR2 SMNVEV (reference sequence). After removal of 2 bases from V and 3 bases from J, the junction contained 17 bases not matched to a gene. The CDR3 loop is CASSLRGAGDRVLYYEQYF. The DNA for the CDR3 is TGTGCCAGCAGTTTACGGGGGGCGGGGGACAGGGTCCTCTACTACGAGCAGTACTTC.

The J gene is TRBJ2-2, the V gene TRBV15; 7 nucleotides match TRBD1. V gave up 6 bases and J gave up 2 bases; unmatched junction bases: 6. Germline CDR1 reads LNHNV; CDR2 reads YYDKDF (reference sequence). This CDR3 contains 15 residues. The chain's CDR3 is CATRPAGGNTGELFF. DNA for the CDR3: TGTGCCACCAGGCCCGCAGGGGGTAACACCGGGGAGCTGTTTTTT.

The V gene is TRBV18, the J gene TRBJ1-1, with TRBD1 identical over 8 bases. CDR3 size: 17 residues. Germline V gene sequence: CDR1 KGHSH, CDR2 LQKENI. Trimming cost V 4 bases and J 0 bases; bases outside gene matches: 10. The CDR3, as DNA: TGTGCCAGCTCACTGAATGGACAGGGAATCCTGAACACTGAAGCTTTCTTT. Protein: CASSLNGQGILNTEAFF.